Described below is a single T cell receptor (beta chain) sequence and its context. It has no known antigen specificity. No much larger clonotype is one base removed from it; base qualities were not supplied. To identify antigen-specific CD4+ T cell clonotypes by their expansion, the ViraFEST assay first stimulated PBMC with viral peptide pools and then applied TCR sequencing. After approximately eleven days of culture, CD4+ T cells were isolated with the EasySep CD4+ T cell isolation kit. Two doses of either the BNT162b2 or the mRNA-1273 mRNA SARS-CoV-2 vaccine were administered to participants. None of the healthy vaccine recipients had a prior SARS-CoV-2 infection, which was confirmed by nucleocapsid antibody tests that came back negative both before and after vaccination. Each well held two million PBMC cultured in IMDM containing approximately 5.2% human AB serum, roughly 9.6 IU/ml IL-2 and gentamicin, along with around 11 ug/ml peptides. Half of the culture medium was replaced with fresh IL-2-containing medium on days 3 and 7. Unless noted otherwise, every peptide stimulation condition was grown in triplicate wells. Using Ficoll-Paque Plus gradient centrifugation, PBMC were separated from whole blood and then either used fresh or cryopreserved at -140C. Overlapping peptide pools spanned the spike proteins of SARS-CoV-2 and the common cold coronaviruses HCoV-NL63, HCoV-OC43 and HCoV-229E. The QIAamp micro DNA kit was used to extract genomic DNA from the cultured CD4+ T cells.

These data are taken from a study of vaccination effects on CD4 cells after COVID-19 (dated by TCRdb to the early 2020s). Regarding the research as a whole: Across the study, the median time from the second dose to post-vaccine sampling was 72 days (range 14 to 241). The study compared SARS-CoV-2 spike-specific CD4+ TCR repertoires before and after mRNA vaccination in COVID-19 convalescent patients and infection-naive vaccine recipients. Altogether, over 9 COVID-19 convalescent patients and a few SARS-CoV-2-naive healthy vaccine recipients made up the full study. Cultures from other donors in the study were sequenced with the Oncomine TCR Beta short-read assay on an Illumina iSeq 100.

Overall study outcomes, separate from this receptor: Among healthy vaccine recipients, nearly all vaccine-induced clones were SARS-CoV-2 mono-reactive, and only 1 of 255 was cross-reactive with common cold coronaviruses. The study was limited by a small number of convalescent patients and lacked early post-infection timepoints. Marked clonal contraction was observed in both infection-induced and vaccine-induced clones at late post-vaccination timepoints, consistent with waning T cell responses.

The germline V end is reduced by 2 bases and the J end by 6 bases; junction bases left unmatched: 6. Based on the germline V gene, the CDR1 and CDR2 sequences are KGHDR and SFDVKD. There are 16 amino acids in the CDR3, from cysteine to phenylalanine inclusive. The kept DNA is CDR3 alone, 48 bases in frame from the first base. The library was built by means of the immunoSEQ multiplex PCR assay. DNA from the CD4+ T cells that had been cultured and isolated underwent TCR beta CDR3 sequencing. The source study handled its data this way. Non-productive TCR sequences were removed and reads were trimmed to the CDR3 region, keeping CDR3s of at least 7 amino acids. The MANAFEST web app was used to pick out antigen-specific clonotypes by comparing their expansion in peptide wells with that in reference cultures. For clones to be considered positive, expansion at FDR<0.05 versus reference and all other wells, an odds ratio above 5, and a frequency above 0.1% in two replicate wells were required. Cross-reactive clonotypes were defined as significantly expanded in SARS-CoV-2 spike wells and in at least one common cold coronavirus spike condition. CDR3 similarity was assessed by Levenshtein distance using the stringdist R package, and unrooted trees were constructed with ape in R 3.6.1. Sourced from immuneACCESS, this table was stored by TCRdb with only in-frame sequences that have V and J called. A share of the clones is absent; for the studies checked, an unresolved V gene accounts for under half, and the remainder has no known explanation. That table is the source of V, J and clone size, and D and trimming were worked out from the DNA. In this sample the table shows some 74,000 clones, 80% to 85% of which occur a single time. The ten top clones hold more than 1% of the sample.

The chain uses TRBV24-1 and TRBJ1-5; 10 central nucleotides agree with TRBD1. This specimen was CD4+ T cells from PBMCs cultured with HCoV-229E spike peptides, taken after COVID-19 vaccination. The cell subset or site label, read with the paper, signifies: HCoV-229E spike overlapping peptide pool stimulation. The TCR sequence derives from a human donor who received a COVID-19 vaccine. The DNA sequence is TGTGCCACCAGTGATTCGAGGACAGGGGGTACTCAGCCCCAGCATTTT. Its protein is CATSDSRTGGTQPQHF.